A selection of T cell receptor beta chains follows, all from one sample in a study of T cells in Graves' hyperthyroidism and ophthalmopathy. A single record per CDR3 protein comes from TCRdb applying MiXCR to the multiplex PCR reads. The table shows fewer than 900,000 distinct CDR3 sequences, with around a sixth occurring only once. Sample: blood. The source of these receptors is a woman in her 50s with Graves' hyperthyroidism that later progressed to Graves' ophthalmopathy. Each CDR3 is given with its conserved first and last residue. The D gene is left open where the match is weak. Rows give clone size only sometimes, using once, few, many, or a class for an expanded clone.

cdr3_length	d_call	clone_size	j_call	v_call	cdr3_nt	cdr3_aa
14	-	few	TRBJ2-3	TRBV7-2	TGTGCCAGCAGCTCTGACTCGGGCACAGATACGCAGTATTTT	CASSSDSGTDTQYF
13	-	-	TRBJ1-5	TRBV12-5	TGTGCTAGTGGTTTGGTACGGGAGCAGCCCCAGCATTTT	CASGLVREQPQHF
18	-	-	TRBJ2-5	TRBV12-5	TGTGCTAGTGGTTTCCAAAAGTGGGGGGACTGGGGATCGGAGACCCAGTACTTC	CASGFQKWGDWGSETQYF
14	-	many	TRBJ1-1	TRBV10-3	TGTGCCATCGCGGAAAGTATAGGGTACACTGAAGCTTTCTTT	CAIAESIGYTEAFF
17	-	many	TRBJ1-5	TRBV2	TGTGCCAGCAGTGTGATTTGGGGGCTCTATAGCAATCAGCCCCAGCATTTT	CASSVIWGLYSNQPQHF
16	TRBD1	many	TRBJ2-1	TRBV7-9	TGTGCCAGCAGCTCAGGCCGGGACAGGGAGGCCAATGAGCAGTTCTTC	CASSSGRDREANEQFF
15	-	many	TRBJ1-1	TRBV5-1	TGCGCCAGCAGCACCGGACAGTTTACAAACACTGAAGCTTTCTTT	CASSTGQFTNTEAFF
13	-	many	TRBJ1-2	TRBV30	TGTGCCTGGAGCCGAGGGGGGGGCGACGGCTACACCTTC	CAWSRGGGDGYTF
14	-	-	TRBJ1-1	TRBV27	TGTGCCAGCAGATCCGGGGCCACGAGCACTGAAGCTTTCTTT	CASRSGATSTEAFF
15	TRBD1	many	TRBJ1-2	TRBV3-1	TGTGCCAGCAGCCCGTTTACCGGGACAGACTATGGCTACACCTTC	CASSPFTGTDYGYTF
16	TRBD1	-	TRBJ1-2	TRBV9	TGTGCCAGCTCCCCCGGGGACAGCAACGCTAACTATGGCTACACCTTC	CASSPGDSNANYGYTF
15	-	few	TRBJ1-1	TRBV6-2/TRBV6-3	TGTGCCAGCGCCCCCGGACAAGGGGGAGGCACTGAAGCTTTCTTT	CASAPGQGGGTEAFF
15	-	once	TRBJ1-5	TRBV6-9	TGTGCCAGCAGTTATGGGCAGGGGCAAAATCAGCCCCAGCATTTT	CASSYGQGQNQPQHF
13	-	many	TRBJ2-1	TRBV5-4	TGTGCCAGCAGCTTATCTGAGAACAATGAGCAGTTCTTC	CASSLSENNEQFF
15	TRBD1	-	TRBJ1-3	TRBV12-3/TRBV12-4	TGTGCCAGCAGTGTGGGGACAGTCTCTGGAAACACCATATATTTT	CASSVGTVSGNTIYF
14	-	many	TRBJ1-5	TRBV20-1	TGCAGTGCCCACGGGGGGGGGGACAATCAGCCCCAGCATTTT	CSAHGGGDNQPQHF
12	TRBD1	-	TRBJ1-1	TRBV9	TGTGCCAGTGGACAGGGTGGCACTGAAACTTTCTTT	CASGQGGTETFF
16	-	-	TRBJ1-6	TRBV10-3	TGTGCCATCAGTGGGGTGGGGCAGTCAAATAATTCACCCCTCCACTTT	CAISGVGQSNNSPLHF
14	TRBD2	-	TRBJ2-1	TRBV20-1	TGCAGTGCTCAAAGGACTAGCCGCTACAATGAGCAGTTCTTC	CSAQRTSRYNEQFF
14	-	-	TRBJ1-5	TRBV6-1	TGTGCCAGCTGTGCCCTAAAGGTTGATCAGCCCCAGCATTTT	CASCALKVDQPQHF
15	-	-	TRBJ1-5	TRBV4-1	TGCGCCAGCAGCCACCCAGGGGCGCGGAATCAGCCCCAGCATTTT	CASSHPGARNQPQHF
13	TRBD1	-	TRBJ2-7	TRBV10-1	TGCGCCAGCAGTGAGTACGGGACAGACGAGCAGTACTTC	CASSEYGTDEQYF
12	-	many	TRBJ2-1	TRBV2	TGTGCCAGCAGACAGGGGGGGAATGAGCAGTTCTTC	CASRQGGNEQFF
14	TRBD2	many	TRBJ2-5	TRBV20-1	TGCAGTGCGACCCGCGGGGGGGCGGGGGAGACCCAGTACTTC	CSATRGGAGETQYF
14	TRBD1	-	TRBJ2-3	TRBV19	TGTGCCAGTAATCAGGGGGCCTTCACAGATACGCAGTATTTT	CASNQGAFTDTQYF
15	-	few	TRBJ2-1	TRBV19	TGTGCCAGTAGTAAGGACACGAGCTCCTACAATGAGCAGTTCTTC	CASSKDTSSYNEQFF
15	-	-	TRBJ2-4	TRBV11-2	TGTGCCAGCAGCTTATCCCCTGCAGCCAAAAACATTCAGTACTTC	CASSLSPAAKNIQYF
14	-	-	TRBJ1-1	TRBV7-2	TGTGCCAGCAGCTTAATCGCGGGGCGGTCTGAAGCTTTCTTT	CASSLIAGRSEAFF
14	-	many	TRBJ1-5	TRBV12-5	TGTGCTAGTGGCATTAGCGGCAGCAATCAGCCCCAGCATTTT	CASGISGSNQPQHF
13	TRBD1	-	TRBJ1-1	TRBV29-1	TGCAGCGTGGACGAGGGGGCCCGGACTGAAGCTTTCTTT	CSVDEGARTEAFF
15	TRBD1	many	TRBJ1-4	TRBV12-3/TRBV12-4	TGTGCCAGCAGTTCAGCGGGACAGGGGTATGAAAAACTGTTTTTT	CASSSAGQGYEKLFF
15	TRBD2	many	TRBJ2-3	TRBV20-1	TGCAGTGCTGAGCGACTAGCGGGGGGCACAGATACGCAGTATTTT	CSAERLAGGTDTQYF
14	-	few	TRBJ2-7	TRBV3-1	TGTGCCAGCGGCCAAGGTACCTTCTCCTACGAGCAGTACTTC	CASGQGTFSYEQYF
15	-	many	TRBJ1-1	TRBV13	TGTGCCAGCAGCTTAGGTGTTCCCCTCAACACTGAAGCTTTCTTT	CASSLGVPLNTEAFF
13	-	many	TRBJ2-4	TRBV20-1	TGCAGTGCTAGTGACGGGCGGCGGGACATTCAGTACTTC	CSASDGRRDIQYF
15	TRBD1	many	TRBJ1-2	TRBV5-1	TGCGCCAGCAGCTTGGCCCCCGGGACAGGGAGTGGCTACACCTTC	CASSLAPGTGSGYTF
17	TRBD1	-	TRBJ1-1	TRBV13	TGTGCCAGCAGCTTAGTGTATCAGGGGGCGATGAACACTGAAGCTTTCTTT	CASSLVYQGAMNTEAFF
15	TRBD2	many	TRBJ2-3	TRBV11-3	TGTGCCAGCAGCTCGGGGCGGGGGGACACAGATACGCAGTATTTT	CASSSGRGDTDTQYF
14	-	many	TRBJ1-1	TRBV5-1	TGCGCCAGCCGCATACTCCAGGTTAGCACTGAAGCTTTCTTT	CASRILQVSTEAFF